This TCR beta chain was found in a study of T cells in Graves' hyperthyroidism and ophthalmopathy. Regions amplified from RNA transcripts were the TCR beta CDR3 regions. During a first-round RT-PCR of the TCR CDR3, the HTBI primer set was used. TCRdb re-analysed the multiplex PCR reads in MiXCR, keeping a single row per CDR3 protein. The sample lists about 840,000 distinct CDR3 sequences; roughly 37% were seen once. Germline V gene data show CDR1 as SQVTM and CDR2 as ANQGSEA. The CDR3 has 13 residues. The ends were cut back, 3 bases at V and 0 bases at J, with 5 bases in the middle. In this sample, this clonotype turned up many times.

This chain uses TRBV29-1 with TRBJ2-2; D not certain. Sequencing used blood. The clonotype originates from a man between 18 and 35 years old with Graves' hyperthyroidism. The CDR3 coding sequence is TGCAGCGTTGAGGGCACGAACACCGGGGAGCTGTTTTTT. Protein product: CSVEGTNTGELFF.